The next 32 T cell receptor beta chains were all read from a single sample in a study of T cells in Graves' hyperthyroidism and ophthalmopathy (dated by TCRdb to about 2019). Libraries came from multiplex PCR. The instrument was an Illumina HiSeq 2000. TCR beta CDR3 regions were amplified from RNA transcripts. The TCR CDR3 was subjected to a first round of RT-PCR using the HTBI primer set and the Qiagen OneStep RT-PCR kit. TCRdb trimmed public reads at Q25 via fastp, called clones via MiXCR and kept in-frame beta chains. All rows with the same CDR3 protein become a single entry with the most common DNA and genes. This sample holds about 480,000 distinct CDR3 sequences; over 13% were observed only once. Roughly 17% of the sample belongs to the ten largest clones. Sequenced input: blood. The receptors stem from a woman between 18 and 30 years old with Graves' hyperthyroidism.

This clonotype was found a few times. This chain uses TRBV18 with TRBJ2-6; D is possibly TRBD1 (7 bases). Germline V gene data show CDR1 as KGHSH and CDR2 as LQKENI. The CDR3 sequence is 18 residues long. V was pared by 1 base and J by 0 bases, with 13 bases between. CDR3 DNA sequence: TGTGCCAGCTCACCACGGCCAGGGGGGACCTCTGGGGCCAACGTCCTGACTTTC. Encoded protein: CASSPRPGGTSGANVLTF.

This clonotype was detected ten times or more. The rearrangement links TRBV19 to TRBJ2-1; the D gene is possibly TRBD1 (6 bases). V lost 6 bases and J lost 3, with 18 bases in between. The germline V gene encodes CDR1 LNHDA and CDR2 SQIVND (reference sequence). The CDR3 sequence is 16 residues long. In nucleotides, the CDR3 is TGTGCCAGTAGGGAAGAAGGCAGGGGAAACTACAATGAGCAGTTCTTC. Its protein is CASREEGRGNYNEQFF.

This clonotype appeared a few times. This chain joins TRBV27 and TRBJ1-2, with 7 nucleotides matching TRBD1. CDR3 length: 14 amino acids. CDR1 and CDR2 (germline): MNHEY, SMNVEV (reference sequence). J gave up 4 bases and V 4 bases, and 6 bases lay outside the gene matches. The chain's CDR3 is CASSSSAGGYGYTF. The CDR3 nucleotides are TGTGCCAGCAGTTCCAGTGCAGGGGGCTATGGCTACACCTTC.

At least ten counts were recorded for this clonotype. The CDR3 is CASGWGASSSNTGELFF. The DNA of the CDR3 is TGTGCTAGTGGTTGGGGGGCGAGCAGTTCGAACACCGGGGAGCTGTTTTTT. This rearrangement joins TRBV12-5 to TRBJ2-2; D may be TRBD1 or TRBD2 (6 bases each). CDR1 and CDR2 from the germline V gene are LGHNT and FRNRAP. The V end lost 4 bases, the J end lost 0 bases, and 15 bases lay between the germline ends. The CDR3 sequence is 17 residues long.

This clonotype appeared a few times. The chain carries TRBV27 and TRBJ2-7; TRBD1 matches at 12 bases. Per the germline V gene, CDR1 is MNHEY and CDR2 is SMNVEV (reference sequence). The CDR3 extends over 16 amino acids. V gave up 0 bases and J gave up 5 bases; unmatched junction bases: 5. The CDR3 is CASSLSMGQGANEQYF. The CDR3 DNA sequence: TGTGCCAGCAGTTTATCGATGGGACAGGGGGCTAACGAGCAGTACTTC.

This clonotype occurred many times. The gene calls are TRBV10-3 and TRBJ2-3; D remains ambiguous. V was shortened by 6 bases and J by 0 bases, with 13 bases between the two germline ends. Germline loops: CDR1 ENHRY, CDR2 SYGVKD. This CDR3 contains 15 residues. CDR3 protein: CAISREASSTDTQYF. The CDR3 coding sequence is TGTGCCATCAGCCGAGAGGCGTCTAGCACAGATACGCAGTATTTT.

There are many counts of this clonotype. The chain couples TRBV5-5 to TRBJ1-1, with a weak D call TRBD1 (6 bases). This CDR3 has 17 amino acids. The germline gives CDR1 SGHKS, CDR2 YYEKEE (reference sequence). V was shortened by 4 bases and J by 5 bases, with 24 bases between the two germline ends. DNA of the CDR3: TGTGCCAGCAGCCCCATCGACAGGTTAGGTGGGGGGACTGAAGCTTTCTTT. Protein: CASSPIDRLGGGTEAFF.

This clonotype came up a few times. The chain combines TRBV6-2 or TRBV6-3 with TRBJ2-7; 11 nucleotides line up with TRBD1. The CDR3 totals 14 residues. Per the germline V gene, CDR1 is MNHEY and CDR2 is SVGEGT. V was pared by 6 bases and J by 1 base, with 2 bases of the junction left unmatched. The CDR3 nucleotides read TGTGCCAGCAGGGGACAGGGGGTTTCCTACGAGCAGTACTTC. Translating it yields CASRGQGVSYEQYF.

This clonotype was seen many times. This chain connects TRBV5-6 to TRBJ2-1; unclear D gene. The germline V and J ends were trimmed by 4 bases and 8 bases, with 10 bases remaining between them. This CDR3 has 12 amino acids. Germline values: CDR1 SGHDT, CDR2 YYEEEE. CDR3 amino acids: CASSIRPYEQFF. The CDR3 DNA reads as TGTGCCAGCAGCATTCGGCCCTATGAGCAGTTCTTC.

This clonotype was found many times. The V and J genes are TRBV9 and TRBJ2-1; perhaps TRBD2 as D (6 bases). V was shortened by 4 bases and J by 8 bases, with 22 bases between the two germline ends. CDR1 SGDLS and CDR2 YYNGEE come from the germline V gene. The CDR3 runs to 16 residues. The CDR3 loop reads CASSPIAAGTGHEQFF. The CDR3, as DNA: TGTGCCAGCAGCCCCATAGCGGCGGGCACGGGGCATGAGCAGTTCTTC.

This clonotype was seen repeatedly, ten times or more. The chain employs TRBV6-1 and TRBJ2-1; 11 nucleotides line up with TRBD1. J gave up 8 bases and V 6 bases, and 12 bases lay outside the gene matches. The CDR3 runs to 16 residues. Germline CDR1 is MNHNS and CDR2 is SASEGT. CDR3 sequence reads: CASSKPQDRGLHEQFF. The CDR3 DNA reads as TGTGCCAGCAGCAAACCCCAGGACAGGGGGCTTCATGAGCAGTTCTTC.

This clonotype was seen many times. The V gene is TRBV12-3 or TRBV12-4, the J gene TRBJ1-2; 7 bases map to TRBD1. The CDR3 totals 13 residues. V gave up 8 bases and J gave up 4 bases; unmatched junction bases: 7. CDR3 residues: CASPQGDGYGYTF. The CDR3 coding sequence is TGTGCCAGCCCTCAGGGGGACGGCTATGGCTACACCTTC.

Turning to this clonotype: A much larger clone differs by one base, so this may be a read error. The chain combines TRBV29-1 with TRBJ1-2; 7 nucleotides line up with TRBD1. This CDR3 has 12 residues. The ends lost 4 bases at V and 8 bases at J; junction bases unmatched: 7. Germline CDR1 is SQVTM and CDR2 is ANQGSEA. DNA of the CDR3: TGCAGCGTTGCAGACAGGGTGGGAGGCTACACCTTC. The encoded protein is CSVADRVGGYTF.

This clonotype was detected ten times or more. V usage is TRBV24-1 and J usage is TRBJ2-2; 7 bases fit TRBD2. Germline loops: CDR1 KGHDR, CDR2 SFDVKD. The CDR3 is 15 residues long. V was clipped by 7 bases and J by 6 bases; unmatched bases: 10. CDR3 in amino acids: CATSQSGTRAGELFF. In DNA form, the CDR3 reads TGTGCCACCAGCCAGAGCGGGACGAGGGCCGGGGAGCTGTTTTTT.

This chain joins TRBV19 and TRBJ1-4; 12 positions agree with TRBD1. Germline V gene sequence: CDR1 LNHDA, CDR2 SQIVND (reference sequence). The CDR3 runs to 19 residues. With 3 bases clipped from V and 10 bases from J, the junction kept 18 bases outside the gene matches. In nucleotides, the CDR3 is TGTGCCAGTAGTATCACCGGGACAGGGGGCTCGGCGGCTATCCGAAAACTGTTTTTT. Its protein is CASSITGTGGSAAIRKLFF.

The chain has TRBV5-1 and TRBJ1-4; maybe TRBD1 (5 bases). The V end lost 3 bases, the J end lost 2 bases, and 11 bases lay between the germline ends. The CDR3 sequence is 15 residues long. CDR1 is SGHRS and CDR2 is YFSETQ in the germline V gene. This CDR3 is CASSSAGSTNEKLFF. Here the CDR3 DNA reads TGCGCCAGCAGCTCCGCAGGGTCGACTAATGAAAAACTGTTTTTT.

This clonotype was seen a few times. This chain uses TRBV19 with TRBJ2-1; D might be TRBD1 or TRBD2, each matching 5 bases. V was cut by 1 base and J by 9 bases, with 7 bases left in between. The CDR3 consists of 12 residues. The V gene's germline CDR1 is LNHDA and CDR2 SQIVND (reference sequence). The CDR3 nucleotides are TGTGCCAGTAGTATAGTCGGGACTGAGCAGTTCTTC. Amino acid sequence: CASSIVGTEQFF.

This clonotype has at least ten counts. The chain combines TRBV10-3 with TRBJ2-7; TRBD1 agrees at 7 bases. This CDR3 spans 13 amino acids. Trimming removed 9 bases from V and 4 bases from J; junction bases left unmatched: 9. CDR1 and CDR2 (germline): ENHRY, SYGVKD. The CDR3 DNA sequence: TGTGCCATAGCCCCGGGACAGCGATACGAGCAGTACTTC. Its protein product is CAIAPGQRYEQYF.

V gene TRBV6-4 combines with J gene TRBJ1-5; D is unresolved. Looked up from germline, CDR1 is MRHNA and CDR2 is SNTAGT. Trimming cost V 2 bases and J 5 bases, with 7 bases left between them. There are 13 residues in the CDR3. This CDR3 is CASSDEVDQPQHF. The CDR3 DNA reads TGTGCCAGCAGTGACGAGGTGGATCAGCCCCAGCATTTT.

The rearrangement links TRBV10-1 to TRBJ1-1; D gene ambiguous. V was pared by 6 bases and J by 1 base, with 15 bases between. The CDR3 is 15 residues long. Germline-derived CDR1 and CDR2 are WNHNN and SYGVQD (reference sequence). CDR3 loop: CASSHWSGPNTEAFF. For the CDR3, the DNA is TGCGCCAGCAGCCACTGGTCAGGACCGAACACTGAAGCTTTCTTT.

This clonotype was detected many times. J is TRBJ1-2 and V is TRBV15, with 8 nucleotides matching TRBD1. The CDR3 runs 17 residues. The V gene end was trimmed by 1 base and the J gene end by 2 bases; junction bases not matched to a gene: 9. Germline CDR1 is LNHNV and CDR2 is YYDKDF (reference sequence). CDR3 nucleotides: TGTGCCACCAGCAGAGGCCAGGACAGGGAGGGAAACTATGGCTACACCTTC. Residues: CATSRGQDREGNYGYTF.

In this sample, this clonotype turned up once. The chain recombines TRBV19 with TRBJ2-6; the D gene is possibly TRBD1 (5 bases). V was cut by 6 bases and J by 0 bases, with 12 bases left in between. Germline V lookup: CDR1 LNHDA, CDR2 SQIVND (reference sequence). The CDR3 is 16 amino acids. CDR3 nucleotides: TGTGCCAGTAGGACCTTAGGGGTCTCTGGGGCCAACGTCCTGACTTTC. The encoded protein is CASRTLGVSGANVLTF.

This clonotype was seen at least ten times. The chain employs TRBV12-3 or TRBV12-4 and TRBJ2-7; possibly TRBD2 for D (5 bases). The CDR3 sequence is 15 residues long. The ends were cut back, 3 bases at V and 3 bases at J, with 15 bases in the middle. Written as DNA, the CDR3 is TGTGCCAGCAGTTTTTTCGGGGTCGGGTACTACGAGCAGTACGTC. Residues: CASSFFGVGYYEQYV.

A note on this clonotype: One junction end does not reproduce the germline sequence, and a read error may be involved. The gene calls are TRBV7-2 and TRBJ1-2, with D tentatively TRBD1 (5 bases). The CDR3 runs to 14 residues. In germline, CDR1 is SGHTA, CDR2 FQGNSA. Here the CDR3 DNA reads TGTGCCAGCAGCCTAGCGGGGCAATATGATGGCTACACCTTC. Translating gives CASSLAGQYDGYTF.

This clonotype was detected ten times or more. V is TRBV2 and J is TRBJ1-1; possible D gene TRBD1, 6 bases. This CDR3 is built from 14 residues. CDR1 and CDR2 (germline): SNHLY, FYNNEI. Trimming pared 10 bases from V and 0 bases from J, leaving 15 bases between. In DNA form, the CDR3 reads TGTGCCACCACACAGGGACGGGTGAACACTGAAGCTTTCTTT. It yields the protein CATTQGRVNTEAFF.

This chain connects TRBV12-3 or TRBV12-4 to TRBJ2-7, with 11 nucleotides matching TRBD2. V was clipped by 6 bases and J by 0 bases; unmatched bases: 7. This CDR3 has 16 amino acids. Here the CDR3 DNA reads TGTGCCAGCAGGGCCGGGACTAGCGGAATCTCCTACGAGCAGTACTTC. Translation gives CASRAGTSGISYEQYF.

The V gene is TRBV19, the J gene TRBJ2-3; 10 bases are a match to TRBD2. The trim removed 4 bases at V and 0 bases at J, leaving 4 bases unmatched. This CDR3 region has 16 residues. The germline gives CDR1 LNHDA, CDR2 SQIVND (reference sequence). The CDR3 spells CASSSGLAVSTDTQYF. The CDR3, as DNA: TGTGCCAGTAGTAGCGGACTAGCGGTTAGCACAGATACGCAGTATTTT.

In this sample, this clonotype turned up a few times. V usage is TRBV7-9 and J usage is TRBJ1-1; D might be TRBD1 (5 bases). Germline values: CDR1 SEHNR, CDR2 FQNEAQ (reference sequence). This CDR3 spans 14 amino acids. V lost 8 bases and J 1 base, leaving 14 bases between the germline ends. CDR3 sequence (DNA): TGTGCCAGCCTCCGGGGGGTTACGAACACTGAAGCTTTCTTT. Translated: CASLRGVTNTEAFF.

This clonotype was recorded at least ten times. The chain links TRBV11-1 to TRBJ2-2; perhaps D is TRBD1 or TRBD2 (5 bases each). V dropped 7 bases and J dropped 3 bases, with 12 bases sitting between them. This CDR3 has 14 amino acids. The V gene's germline CDR1 is SGHAT and CDR2 FQDESV (reference sequence). The CDR3 DNA follows: TGTGCCAGCACTCCGGGGACCTACACCGGGGAGCTGTTTTTT. Its translation: CASTPGTYTGELFF.

The sample holds many counts of this clonotype. The J gene is TRBJ2-3, the V gene TRBV5-1; 10 positions agree with TRBD2. The CDR3 has 16 amino acids. The germline CDR1 and CDR2 sequences are SGHRS and YFSETQ. The V and J ends lost 7 bases and 0 bases, in that order; junction bases with no gene match: 8. In nucleotides, the CDR3 is TGCGCCAGCTTCCCTAGCGGGAGTTTCAGCACAGATACGCAGTATTTT. It translates to CASFPSGSFSTDTQYF. The complete variable domain, with remaining parts taken from reference TRBV5-1 and TRBJ2-3, reads KAGVTQTPRYLIKTRGQQVTLSCSPISGHRSVSWYQQTPGQGLQFLFEYFSETQRNKGNFPGRFSGRQFSNSRSEMNVSTLELGDSALYLCASFPSGSFSTDTQYFGPGTRLTVL.

This clonotype was detected ten times or more. The CDR3: CASSLALGAGELFF. In nucleotides, the CDR3 is TGTGCCAGCAGCTTAGCCCTAGGAGCCGGGGAGCTGTTTTTT. V and J are TRBV7-2 and TRBJ2-2; D remains ambiguous. Germline V gene sequence: CDR1 SGHTA, CDR2 FQGNSA. Trimming took 0 bases from V and 6 from J, leaving 8 bases between them. The CDR3 loop spans 14 amino acids.

The gene calls are TRBV29-1 and TRBJ1-1; 8 bases agree with TRBD1. The V gene's germline CDR1 is SQVTM and CDR2 ANQGSEA. The V segment lost 4 bases and the J segment 11 bases; nucleotides outside the gene matches: 9. The CDR3 totals 12 residues. The CDR3 sequence is CSVGGLTGGAFF. The CDR3 coding sequence is TGCAGCGTTGGGGGCCTCACAGGGGGTGCTTTCTTT.